Listed below are T cell receptor beta chains from one sample, sequenced in a study of blood T cell repertoires in COVID-19. Sequencing was performed with immunoSEQ multiplex PCR; in TCRdb, only in-frame clones are kept and a portion is missing. Found here are 130,000 or so clones, around 81% of them singletons; the top ten hold more than 1.5%. Sequencing was done on a sample of peripheral blood. All receptors derive from a human donor in a cohort sampled during active COVID-19. The conserved cysteine and the conserved F or W are not part of the CDR3 here. Fields, in order: D gene, V gene, CDR3 protein. A D gene is named only where the DNA matches it firmly.

TRBD2,TRBV29-1,SVEGTRGNEQY
-,TRBV29-1,SVGQYTDTQY
TRBD1,TRBV3-1/TRBV3-2,ASSPGTGKGYT
TRBD1,TRBV14,ASSRFGTGLDGELF
-,TRBV11-2,ASSIQGGDQPQH
-,TRBV7-8,ASSLKRGASGNTIY
-,TRBV28,ASSSRVAGELF
-,TRBV5-5,ASSVEGGVFGNTIY
TRBD1,TRBV7-8,ASSLLSQGAGGYT
TRBD1,TRBV28,ASSLQQGAWYGYT
-,TRBV6-5,ASSYPREGNSPLH
-,TRBV7-6,ARGCEQY
TRBD1,TRBV6-5,ASSPRQGPYEQY
-,TRBV9,ASSVLGSGTDTQY
-,TRBV30,AWSVRGLSEQY
-,TRBV19,ASSIGQSNEKLF
-,TRBV3-1/TRBV3-2,ASSQQGFYGYT
-,TRBV18,ASSPPLAGANVLT
-,TRBV28,ASSGVATYNEQF
-,TRBV5-4,ASSLEVAASYEQY
TRBD1,TRBV18,ASSRDRPYGYT
TRBD1,TRBV9,ASSPRTGGADTEAF
-,TRBV9,ASSVATRTRSGANVLT
-,TRBV5-4,ASSLESNEKLF
TRBD2,TRBV11-2,ASSLERPSGSYNEQF
-,TRBV7-9,ASSAKIDTNTEAF
TRBD2,TRBV6-5,AATLGLATYEQY
TRBD2,TRBV11-3,ASSPAGGANTGELF
TRBD2,TRBV7-2,ASSDLGGVPPF
TRBD2,TRBV5-1,ASSISGSNSYEQY
TRBD2,TRBV29-1,SVEEAGVETQY
TRBD1,TRBV19,ASRGQGIAGELF
-,TRBV5-4,ASSLPGYPEAF
TRBD1,TRBV11-2,ASSSDRVFHEQY
TRBD2,TRBV5-6,ASSLGDYRSTDTQY
TRBD2,TRBV2,ATRFGLAENTDTQY
-,TRBV28,ASSFRGYNEQF
-,TRBV7-2,ASSTSTDTQY
-,TRBV6-5,ASSRRSRLDTEAF
-,TRBV5-1,ASSWGGISGNTIY
-,TRBV9,ASSVGSGQGGSPLH
-,TRBV7-2,ASSPKGRARGEQY
-,TRBV7-3,ASSLQGPAAF
-,TRBV21-1,ASSKGGGDRGDPYNEQF
TRBD1,TRBV2,ASSSDRAQETQY
TRBD2,TRBV6-1,ASSEASGLAGNYNEQF
TRBD1,TRBV30,ACNRDRGGGYT
-,TRBV3-1/TRBV3-2,ASSPREGGGYT
-,TRBV10-3,AIGLQGNQPQH
-,TRBV14,ASSQDAGVLKSPLH
TRBD2,TRBV7-8,ASSLTGLAGGSGELF
-,TRBV18,ASSPPSPGLRGYT
-,TRBV30,AWSPGGNTIY